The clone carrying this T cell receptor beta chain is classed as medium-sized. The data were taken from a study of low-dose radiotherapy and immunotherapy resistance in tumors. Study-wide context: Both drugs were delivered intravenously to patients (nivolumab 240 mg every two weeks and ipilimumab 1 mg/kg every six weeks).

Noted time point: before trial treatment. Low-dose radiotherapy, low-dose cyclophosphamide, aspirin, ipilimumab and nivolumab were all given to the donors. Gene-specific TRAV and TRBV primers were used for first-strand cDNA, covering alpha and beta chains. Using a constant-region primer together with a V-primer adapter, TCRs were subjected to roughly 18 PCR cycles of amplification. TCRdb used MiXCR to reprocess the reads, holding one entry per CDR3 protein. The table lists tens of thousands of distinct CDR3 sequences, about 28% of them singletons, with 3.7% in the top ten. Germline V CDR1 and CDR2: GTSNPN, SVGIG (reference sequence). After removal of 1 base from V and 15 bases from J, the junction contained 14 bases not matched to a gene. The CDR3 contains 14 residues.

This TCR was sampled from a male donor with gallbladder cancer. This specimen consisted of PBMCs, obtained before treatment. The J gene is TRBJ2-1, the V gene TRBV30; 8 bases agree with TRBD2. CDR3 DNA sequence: TGTGCCTGGAGTGGTGGTACTAGCGGCAGCTCTGCGTTCTTC. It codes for CAWSGGTSGSSAFF.